The T cell receptor beta chain under discussion was sequenced for a study of memory B cells and T cells in multiple sclerosis. This clone turned up a few times. The antigen is undetermined. After stimulus-free culture, autoproliferating CFSE-dim and non-proliferating CFSE-high T cells were sequenced separately. Roughly 5.2x10^7 CFSE-labeled PBMCs were cultured less than eight days unstimulated, then replicate wells were pooled. With 5 bases removed from V and 10 bases from J, the gap between germline ends came to 9 bases. CDR1 is SGHTA, CDR2 FQGNSA, per germline. The CDR3 spans 12 residues. Some clones are missing from TCRdb's copy, which holds only in-frame ones; the method was immunoSEQ multiplex PCR. The sample has 46,000 or so clones, roughly 80% seen once; the top ten hold 0.9% to 1.3%.

The rearrangement joins TRBV7-2 to TRBJ1-6; D is undetermined. The sequencing sample was made of PBMCs from blood kept in culture. The sequence was collected from a human donor with multiple sclerosis. In DNA form, the CDR3 reads TGTGCCAGCAGCCCGCGGGCCTCACCCCTCCACTTT. Protein product: CASSPRASPLHF.